The clone carrying this TCR beta chain was seen at least ten times. What it recognizes is unknown. This specimen belongs to a study of cytotoxic CD8 clonotypes in ibrutinib-treated CLL. Study-wide points: Public clonotypes were uncommon and contracted or stayed stable on treatment. Clonality went up at ibrutinib response and then declined back toward baseline at progression.

Depths of 1 in 200,000 to 1 in 1 million T cells were the sequencing target. Method: immunoSEQ multiplex PCR; TCRdb's copy keeps in-frame clones and lacks some. Of around 27,000 clones in the sample, roughly 59% were seen once. Trimming left V 4 bases short and J 5 bases short, with 6 bases between. The length of the CDR3 is 11 residues. Germline loops: CDR1 SGHRS, CDR2 YFSETQ. This specimen was PBMCs, taken before ibrutinib treatment. The chain employs TRBV5-1 and TRBJ2-5, with D hard to call. This TCR was sampled from a human donor with chronic lymphocytic leukemia. CDR3: CASSQGETQYF. In nucleotides, the CDR3 is TGCGCCAGCAGCCAAGGGGAGACCCAGTACTTC. Looking up the rest from reference TRBV5-1 and TRBJ2-5 gives the full variable domain: KAGVTQTPRYLIKTRGQQVTLSCSPISGHRSVSWYQQTPGQGLQFLFEYFSETQRNKGNFPGRFSGRQFSNSRSEMNVSTLELGDSALYLCASSQGETQYFGPGTRLLVL.